This TCR beta chain came from a study of cytomegalovirus exposure and HLA in healthy donors (dated by TCRdb to 2015 to 2018). About the investigation overall: An earlier analysis of fewer than 750 of the donors reported 276 Gb of sequence data and approximately 120 million unique TCR beta sequences obtained from 180 million or so T cells. Both class I and class II loci were covered by HLA typing, at four-digit resolution. An early release that covered about 600 HLA-typed donors contained around 330 gigabases of sequencing data and 75 million to 100 million unique TCR sequences. The T cell repertoires of under 750 subjects were profiled by immunosequencing and related to cytomegalovirus serostatus. Among a few hundred genotyped donors of the cohort, an average of roughly 240,000 unique TCR beta nucleotide sequences were sequenced per donor, roughly a sixth of them non-productive. Typing coverage varied by locus: roughly 629-630 donors for A, B, C, DRB1 and DQB1; approximately 560 for DQA1; around 610 for DPA1; 450 to 480 for DPB1. A later genetic analysis took genome-wide SNP genotypes for about 65% of the 666 donors and used that subset as a discovery cohort. Four to six DR-DQ haplotypes were handled as single units for association and clustering because linkage in the cohort was strong. A separate validation cohort of roughly 130 different subjects was used in addition to the 666-subject first cohort. Alongside the repertoire data, information on donor age, sex, ethnicity and CMV serostatus was compiled. To decide whether each TCR beta V gene segment behaved as functional or pseudogenic, an earlier analysis of approximately 590 of the donors relied on high-throughput TCR beta sequencing. All discovery cohort repertoires had been generated using a single sequencing platform. The study aimed to test whether signatures of past pathogen exposure could be identified by cataloging public T cell receptors. In a later analysis, previously published TCR beta repertoires from 550 to 700 donors were re-analyzed and high-resolution HLA genotyping was added so that TCR occurrence patterns could be studied. Of the roughly 420 genotyped donors, less than 85% were placed in the genetic ancestry cluster associated with self-reported Caucasian donors. The study combined high-throughput TCR immunosequencing, statistical association of individual TCRs with disease status, and machine learning to predict cytomegalovirus infection status. Rather than drawing on any new phenotypic data, the later analysis identified candidate immune exposures from TCR beta sequences and the way those sequences occurred across donors. Points the paper makes about the study in general: Assigning TCR associations to individual alleles was difficult when HLA alleles, especially DR and DQ, strongly co-occurred. In vitro tests confirmed that a few of the cytomegalovirus-associated TCR beta chains recognize cytomegalovirus antigens. It was suggested by the authors that the approach could potentially be generalized to other disease states and immunological phenotypes. Because counts were too low, about 18 rarely observed V segments, including chromosome 9 orphons, were excluded from the earlier analysis of several hundred of the donors. In a later analysis, HLA-associated TCR beta chains were found to be more clonally expanded and to have lower generation probabilities than equally common non-associated chains. Broadly in line with IMGT annotations, most TCR beta V segments showed up in productive rearrangements about 90% or about 30% of the time in an earlier analysis of 587 of the donors. In a later genetic analysis, fewer N-insertions in productive TCRs were reported among donors in an Asian-associated ancestry cluster than the roughly 700-donor mean. In a later genetic analysis, a missense DCLRE1C variant was associated with V-gene and J-gene trimming of TCR beta chains, and the association was replicated in an independent cohort. Specific HLA alleles were associated with 16,951 TCR beta sequences at a false discovery rate of 0.05 in a later analysis. Cytomegalovirus status was reported to be diagnosed by the classifier with high specificity and sensitivity in both the original and validation cohorts. Some IMGT-functional V segments, including TRBV6-2 and TRBV6-3, could not be distinguished by the 87-base-pair reads and were therefore excluded. Roughly uniform sequencing depth across donors was assumed in presence/absence analyses, although this assumption may not hold. In this cohort, only TCR beta chains were sequenced, and detectable features were limited by the absence of alpha or paired-chain data. The sequencing pipeline was judged likely to have produced a cluster of highly shared sequence variants as a technical artifact. Linkage disequilibrium might explain the correlated functional status among segregating V segments, but an unknown experimental factor could not be excluded. Because some donors lacked HLA typing at each locus, the association tests relied only on the typed subset. According to a later analysis, TCR association rates differed among HLA loci, with DRB1 alleles showing the most associated TCRs and HLA-C alleles showing the fewest. In a later analysis, most CMV-associated TCR beta chains were found to appear HLA-restricted, with HLA associations seemingly driven largely by CMV exposure. A further reported finding was that TCR beta sequences accurately predicted the HLA-A and HLA-B alleles for most subjects in the first cohort. According to a later analysis, parvovirus B19, influenza, CMV and Epstein-Barr virus appeared linked to several top co-occurrence clusters. Immune exposure information for the cohort was limited to CMV serostatus. Most TCR sequences were observed very rarely across donors, whereas some public TCRs were present in many individuals. In the study, 150 to 200 TCR beta chains were listed as associated with cytomegalovirus.

Library construction relied on the immunoSEQ multiplex PCR assay. For the multiplex PCR, a mixture combining 60 forward primers for TCR Vbeta segments and 13 reverse primers for TCR Jbeta segments was used. The CDR3 region of rearranged TCR beta genes was amplified from genomic DNA by a multiplex PCR assay. The Illumina HiSeq System was used to sequence the amplified TCR beta libraries as 87-base-pair reads. In the source study's methods: A later analysis counted 65 million to 90 million unique TCR beta chains across the 690 or so repertoires, and 9.5 million to 11 million of these chains were shared by at least two donors. Raw reads were error-corrected and collapsed into unique sequences by a nearest-neighbor algorithm in which closely related sequences were merged to remove PCR and sequencing errors. CDR3 sequences were aligned to IMGT reference sequences to assign V, D and J gene segments. For a sequence to be retained, at least a six-nucleotide match to both a V gene segment and a J gene segment was required. Rearrangements were called productive when the CDR3 lacked stop codons and stayed in frame with V and J; all others were non-productive. CDR3 was defined according to IMGT convention as the region running from the second conserved V-encoded cysteine to the conserved J-encoded phenylalanine. Sequences without an unambiguous match to a single V gene segment were excluded from the earlier analysis of a few hundred of the donors. In an earlier analysis of approximately 610 of the donors, V segments were called functional above 56.7% productive rearrangements and were called segregating when the between-donor standard deviation exceeded 5%. A statistical classification framework was built to diagnose cytomegalovirus status from the catalog of TCR beta chain sequences. V and J gene assignment, in a later analysis, came from comparing TCR nucleotide sequences with IMGT/GENE-DB human TR gene sequences. Using the TCRdist pipeline, a later analysis assigned CDR3 sequences along with most-parsimonious VDJ recombination scenarios. In a later analysis, each TCR beta chain was defined by its CDR3 amino acid sequence together with its V-gene family, and reads without a unique V-gene family were excluded. In a later analysis, 500 to 700 highly shared, low-generation-probability nucleotide sequences were removed to address suspected cross-contamination and a sequencing artifact. For each public chain, a later analysis derived a clonal expansion index from normalized ranks of inferred template counts within each repertoire. Generation probabilities in a later analysis came from a VDJ recombination model fitted to out-of-frame rearrangements, and those results were checked against IGoR. In a later analysis, TCR-TCR, TCR-HLA and TCR-CMV co-occurrence was scored with hypergeometric tests, and a repertoire-size bias correction was applied to TCR pairs. A later analysis estimated false discovery rates by permuting HLA or CMV assignments 20 times. In a later analysis, co-occurring TCRs were grouped with DBSCAN, and TCRdist sequence similarity was added when clustering was performed within HLA-allele-positive subsets. Repertoires with fewer than 30,000 or more than 120,000 public chains, plus five repertoires with anomalous nucleotide sharing, were excluded from co-occurrence clustering. The clones in this table, taken by TCRdb from immuneACCESS, are in-frame only. Not every clone is retained; where verified, under half of the shortfall comes from an unresolved V gene, and the cause of the rest is unknown. V and J calls plus clone size are reproduced from that table; the DNA served to infer D and trimming. Within this sample are under 150,000 clones, with approximately 70% of them counted one time only. The biggest ten clones account for around 2.5% of the sample.

From the cysteine up to the phenylalanine, the CDR3 has a length of 15 residues. Just CDR3 DNA is preserved here, 45 bases in frame from base 1. CDR1 and CDR2 were assigned from the germline V gene as KGHSH and LQKENI. The V end gives up 6 bases and the J end 0 bases, leaving 7 bases in the junction not matched to a gene. This clone has ten or more counts. Which antigen it targets is not known. No much larger clonotype is one base removed from it; base qualities were not supplied. In total, just over 650 healthy bone marrow donors made up the cohort. At the time of sampling, all cohort members were nominally healthy, though unrecorded immune exposures were likely present. The donor was CMV seropositive and belonged to the group of about 290 seropositive cohort members. A peripheral blood sample was collected from each donor, and TCR beta sequencing was performed on peripheral blood mononuclear cells. The Qiagen DNeasy Blood Extraction Kit was used to extract genomic DNA from the blood cell samples.

The source is a woman aged 55-70 years in good health and CMV-seropositive. Recombination connected TRBV18 to TRBJ1-1; the central 7 bases match TRBD1. Sequenced material: PBMCs. The DNA sequence follows: TGTGCCAGCTCGCCGGTGGACAGGTTGAACACTGAAGCTTTCTTT. The resulting protein is CASSPVDRLNTEAFF.